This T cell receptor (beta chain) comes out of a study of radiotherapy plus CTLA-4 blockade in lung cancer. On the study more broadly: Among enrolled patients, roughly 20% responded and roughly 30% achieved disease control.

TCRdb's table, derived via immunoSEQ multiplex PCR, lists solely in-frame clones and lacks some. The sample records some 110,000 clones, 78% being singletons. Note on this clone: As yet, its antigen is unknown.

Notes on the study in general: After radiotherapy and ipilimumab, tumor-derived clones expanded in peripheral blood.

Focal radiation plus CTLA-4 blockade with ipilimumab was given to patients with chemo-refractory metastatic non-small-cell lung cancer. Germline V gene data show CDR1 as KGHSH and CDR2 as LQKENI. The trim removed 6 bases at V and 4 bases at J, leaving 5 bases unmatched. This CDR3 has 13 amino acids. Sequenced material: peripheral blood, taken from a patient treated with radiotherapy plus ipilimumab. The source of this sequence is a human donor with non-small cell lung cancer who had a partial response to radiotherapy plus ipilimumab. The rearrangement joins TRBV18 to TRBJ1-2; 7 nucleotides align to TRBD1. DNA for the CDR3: TGTGCCAGCTCGCCAACAGGGGTCTATGGCTACACCTTC. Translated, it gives CASSPTGVYGYTF.